This T cell receptor beta chain was sequenced in a study of OX40 agonist ivuxolimab in advanced cancers. TCRdb's copy holds only in-frame clones and misses some; the assay was immunoSEQ multiplex PCR. The table shows some 100,000 clones, with about four fifths occurring only once. Findings and limits, study-wide: Expanded clones belonging to CD8+ T cells outnumbered, on average, those of CD4+.

About this clone itself: Its antigen is unidentified.

The sequences come from CD4+ or CD8+ T cells sorted from blood, collected in a trial of the OX40 agonist ivuxolimab. The sequence came from an adult with an advanced solid tumor such as melanoma, head and neck, liver or kidney cancer.

This CDR3 is CASSRGGSLNTEAFF. The DNA of the CDR3 is TGTGCCAGCAGCCGAGGGGGGTCCCTTAACACTGAAGCTTTCTTT. The chain couples TRBV7-2 to TRBJ1-1, with a possible D match to TRBD1 (6 bases). Trimming took off 5 bases at V and 2 bases at J, with 15 bases between the two ends. Germline V gene lookup returns CDR1 SGHTA and CDR2 FQGNSA. The CDR3 contains 15 residues.